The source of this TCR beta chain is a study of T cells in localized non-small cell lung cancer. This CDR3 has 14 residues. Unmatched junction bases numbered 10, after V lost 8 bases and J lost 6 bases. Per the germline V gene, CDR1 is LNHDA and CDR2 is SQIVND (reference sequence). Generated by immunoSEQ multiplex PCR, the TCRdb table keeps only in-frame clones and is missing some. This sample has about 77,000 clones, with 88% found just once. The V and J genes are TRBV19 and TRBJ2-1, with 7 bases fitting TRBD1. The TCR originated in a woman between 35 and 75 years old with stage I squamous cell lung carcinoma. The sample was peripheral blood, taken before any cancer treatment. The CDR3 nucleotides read TGTGCCAGTTCGAGGACAGGACGGCCCAATGAGCAGTTCTTC. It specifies CASSRTGRPNEQFF.